These 16 T cell receptor beta chains were sequenced from one sample in a study of early T cells in non-severe SARS-CoV-2 infection. TCRdb used MiXCR to reprocess the 5' RACE reads, holding one entry per CDR3 protein. The sample holds roughly 51,000 distinct CDR3 sequences, around 6.5% seen once. This specimen consisted of whole blood, obtained at baseline. The receptors come from an adult who was a healthcare worker with PCR-confirmed SARS-CoV-2 infection or an uninfected control (not recorded which).

The V call is TRBV18, the J call TRBJ1-4; the match to TRBD1 covers 10 bases. Germline values: CDR1 KGHSH, CDR2 LQKENI. This CDR3 spans 16 amino acids. V gave up 4 bases and J gave up 6 bases; unmatched junction bases: 8. The CDR3 bases are TGTGCCAGCTCACTCAAACCCGGGACAGGGGATGAAAAACTGTTTTTT. The encoded protein is CASSLKPGTGDEKLFF. Full variable domain (rest looked up from reference TRBV18 and TRBJ1-4): NAGVMQNPRHLVRRRGQEARLRCSPMKGHSHVYWYRQLPEEGLKFMVYLQKENIIDESGMPKERFSAEFPKEGPSILRIQQVVRGDSAAYFCASSLKPGTGDEKLFFGSGTQLSVL.

There are a few counts of this clonotype. The chain uses TRBV4-3 and TRBJ1-3; the match to TRBD1 covers 8 bases. The J segment lost 4 bases and the V segment lost 2 bases, leaving 7 bases of the junction unmatched. This CDR3 is 16 amino acids long. Germline CDR1 LGHNA, CDR2 YSLEER. The CDR3 sequence: CASSQKAGGAGNTIYF. The DNA of the CDR3 is TGCGCCAGCAGCCAAAAAGCAGGGGGCGCCGGAAACACCATATATTTT.

This clonotype was found many times. The chain uses TRBV12-3 or TRBV12-4 and TRBJ1-6; no firm D call. CDR3 size: 14 residues. Trimming shortened V by 3 bases and J by 8 bases, and 11 bases separated the two germline ends. The CDR3 region has the DNA TGTGCCAGCAGTTTTATGGGTTTTGATTCACCCCTCCACTTT. As protein: CASSFMGFDSPLHF.

The genes are TRBV24-1 and TRBJ2-3, with 7 bases fitting TRBD2. J lost 3 bases, V lost 9 bases, and 5 bases had no gene match. CDR3 length: 13 residues. The germline V gene encodes CDR1 KGHDR and CDR2 SFDVKD. The CDR3, as DNA: TGTGCCACCCAGCGGACTAGGACAGATACGCAGTATTTT. Translated, it gives CATQRTRTDTQYF.

This clonotype was picked up many times. The rearrangement uses TRBV6-2 or TRBV6-3 and TRBJ1-1; D remains unclear. The CDR3 runs to 13 residues. Germline values: CDR1 MNHEY, CDR2 SVGEGT. V lost 4 bases and J 1 base, leaving 7 bases between the germline ends. CDR3 sequence: CASSSAENTEAFF. CDR3 bases: TGTGCCAGCAGTTCCGCAGAGAACACTGAAGCTTTCTTT.

The chain carries TRBV6-5 and TRBJ2-5; D remains ambiguous. In germline, CDR1 is MNHEY, CDR2 SVGAGI. CDR3 size: 13 residues. With 0 bases removed from V and 5 bases from J, the gap between germline ends came to 7 bases. The DNA of the CDR3 is TGTGCCAGCAGTTACTCAACTCGGGAGACCCAGTACTTC. Protein: CASSYSTRETQYF.

The chain has TRBV5-6 and TRBJ1-1, with 7 bases lining up with TRBD1. Trimming at V came to 0 bases and at J to 3 bases, leaving 5 bases not matched to a gene. The CDR3 runs 15 residues. CDR1 is SGHDT, CDR2 YYEEEE, per germline. The CDR3 here is CASSLGVRGYTEAFF. CDR3 in DNA: TGTGCCAGCAGCTTGGGCGTCAGGGGGTACACTGAAGCTTTCTTT.

Relative to its sample, this clonotype is medium-sized. V gene TRBV11-2 combines with J gene TRBJ1-2; D gene ambiguous. V lost 4 bases and J 4 bases, leaving 16 bases between the germline ends. The CDR3 contains 15 residues. Germline assignment: CDR1 SGHAT and CDR2 FQNNGV. In DNA form, the CDR3 reads TGTGCCAGCAGCTGGGGATCAGGATCTTCCTATGGCTACACCTTC. Amino acid sequence: CASSWGSGSSYGYTF.

This clonotype came up a few times. The chain couples TRBV4-1 to TRBJ2-7; D ambiguous. CDR3 length: 15 residues. Trimming cost V 0 bases and J 3 bases, with 12 bases left between them. Germline assignment: CDR1 MGHRA and CDR2 YSYEKL. CDR3: CASSQDRLGDYEQYF. The CDR3 nucleotides are TGCGCCAGCAGCCAAGACAGGTTAGGTGACTACGAGCAGTACTTC.

The chain recombines TRBV10-3 with TRBJ2-2; TRBD1 is a possible D gene (5 bases). V lost 8 bases and J lost 4, with 20 bases in between. Germline loops: CDR1 ENHRY, CDR2 SYGVKD. The CDR3 is made up of 16 amino acids. As DNA, the CDR3 is TGTGCCATCTATCCTGGGGTCAGGGTTTTCACCGGGGAGCTGTTTTTT. Protein sequence: CAIYPGVRVFTGELFF.

This clonotype occurred many times. V usage is TRBV11-2 and J usage is TRBJ2-7; tentative D call: TRBD2 (5 bases). V lost 5 bases, J lost 0 bases, and 11 bases lay in between. This CDR3 has 14 amino acids. The V gene's germline CDR1 is SGHAT and CDR2 FQNNGV. As DNA, the CDR3 is TGTGCCAGCAGCATGCAAGACTACTCCTACGAGCAGTACTTC. It translates to CASSMQDYSYEQYF.

The V and J genes are TRBV7-8 and TRBJ1-5, with 7 bases identical to TRBD1. With 8 bases clipped from V and 2 bases from J, the junction kept 6 bases outside the gene matches. This CDR3 is built from 14 residues. CDR1 and CDR2 (germline): SGHVS, FQNEAQ. The CDR3 sequence: CASRTGLGNQPQHF. CDR3 DNA sequence: TGTGCCAGCCGGACAGGATTGGGCAATCAGCCCCAGCATTTT.

This clonotype was seen many times. This chain links TRBV4-2 with TRBJ2-2; either TRBD1 or TRBD2 may fit D (5 bases each). V was cut by 0 bases and J by 4 bases, with 12 bases left in between. This CDR3 contains 16 residues. Germline values: CDR1 LGHNA, CDR2 YNFKEQ. Written as DNA, the CDR3 is TGTGCCAGCAGCCAAGAGGGGACGGCGACCACCGGGGAGCTGTTTTTT. Translation: CASSQEGTATTGELFF.

Only a few counts were recorded for this clonotype. This chain joins TRBV20-1 and TRBJ2-1; possibly TRBD1 or TRBD2 for D (6 bases each). V lost 1 base to trimming and J lost 2 bases, with 12 bases between them. The CDR3 loop spans 15 amino acids. CDR1 and CDR2 from the germline V gene are DFQATT and SNEGSKA (reference sequence). DNA of the CDR3: TGCAGTGCTAGAGCCAGGAGGGGGGCCTACAATGAGCAGTTCTTC. As protein: CSARARRGAYNEQFF.

This sequence joins TRBV19 and TRBJ2-7, with D possibly being TRBD2 (6 bases). The CDR3 contains 13 residues. V was cut by 5 bases and J by 2 bases, with 10 bases left in between. Germline values: CDR1 LNHDA, CDR2 SQIVND (reference sequence). As DNA, the CDR3 is TGTGCCAGTAGTCCGGGGGAAGCCTACGAGCAGTACTTC. Translated: CASSPGEAYEQYF. Filled out from reference TRBV19 and TRBJ2-7, the complete variable domain reads DGGITQSPKYLFRKEGQNVTLSCEQNLNHDAMYWYRQDPGQGLRLIYYSQIVNDFQKGDIAEGYSVSREKKESFPLTVTSAQKNPTAFYLCASSPGEAYEQYFGPGTRLTVT.

This clonotype was observed at least ten times. V gene TRBV7-2 combines with J gene TRBJ2-5; 10 nucleotides line up with TRBD2. In germline, CDR1 is SGHTA, CDR2 FQGNSA. V lost 3 bases to trimming and J lost 4 bases; unmatched junction nucleotides: 5. This CDR3 spans 15 amino acids. This chain's CDR3 is CASSFALAGGETQYF. The CDR3 DNA follows: TGTGCCAGCAGCTTCGCGTTAGCGGGGGGAGAGACCCAGTACTTC.